This is a list of T cell receptor beta chains from one sample in a study of control samples from healthy donors and cancer patients. TCRdb's copy holds only in-frame clones and misses some; the assay was immunoSEQ multiplex PCR. The sample lists 70,000 or so clones; approximately 80% were seen once. The sample comprised blood. The receptors were sampled from a man aged 50 to 60 in good health. Each CDR3 is given with its conserved first and last residue. The order of the fields is D gene, V gene, clone size, J gene, CDR3 DNA, CDR3 protein. D genes are given only for firm matches. Not all rows give a size; the values are once, few, many and, for expanded clones, a class.

TRBD1	TRBV29-1	-	TRBJ2-7	TGCAGCGGAGGACAGGGAATCTACGAGCAGTACTTC	CSGGQGIYEQYF
-	TRBV3-1/TRBV3-2	-	TRBJ2-4	TGTGCCAGTGGGAATTCCTGGGGCAAAAACATTCAGTACTTC	CASGNSWGKNIQYF
TRBD2	TRBV11-2	-	TRBJ2-2	TGTGCCAGCAGCTTAGAACTAGCGGGGGCCCACGACGGGGAGCTGTTTTTT	CASSLELAGAHDGELFF
-	TRBV6-5	-	TRBJ2-1	TGTGCCAGCAGTTCGATAGGGGGGGGGCAGTTCTTC	CASSSIGGGQFF
-	TRBV5-1	-	TRBJ1-4	TGCGCCAGCCGCCGGGGGACGAATGAAAAACTGTTTTTT	CASRRGTNEKLFF
TRBD2	TRBV30	-	TRBJ2-1	TGTGCCTGGAGTGGGCGTACTAGCGGGGGGACATACAATGAGCAGTTCTTC	CAWSGRTSGGTYNEQFF
-	TRBV11-2	-	TRBJ1-1	TGTGCCACTGGGCAGTGGGCGGTCATGAACACTGAAGCTTTCTTT	CATGQWAVMNTEAFF
TRBD2	TRBV5-4	-	TRBJ2-5	TGTGCCAGCAGCTTGTTCCCTAGCGGGAGGGGAGAGACCCAGTACTTC	CASSLFPSGRGETQYF
-	TRBV30	-	TRBJ1-5	TGTGCCTGGAGTGTAGACGGTAATAGCAATCAGCCCCAGCATTTT	CAWSVDGNSNQPQHF
TRBD1	TRBV6-5	once	TRBJ2-5	TGTGCCAGCAGTCATAGACAGGGGGGGGGAGAGACCCAGTACTTC	CASSHRQGGGETQYF
-	TRBV7-3	-	TRBJ2-3	TGTGCCAGCAGCTTATGGGGTAGGACAGATACGCAGTATTTT	CASSLWGRTDTQYF
TRBD1	TRBV5-4	-	TRBJ1-4	TGTGCCAGCAGCGAGAAGACAGGGGGTAATGAAAAACTGTTTTTT	CASSEKTGGNEKLFF
TRBD1	TRBV2	once	TRBJ2-7	TGTGCCAGCAAACGACAGGGGGCGCCCGAGCAGTACTTC	CASKRQGAPEQYF
TRBD1	TRBV7-2	-	TRBJ2-3	TGTGCCAGCAGCCTCGGACAGGGGGCTACAGATACGCAGTATTTT	CASSLGQGATDTQYF
-	TRBV9	-	TRBJ2-3	TGTGCCAGCAGCCCCCGAAGGGGGGGGAGTCCCGCTAGCACAGATACGCAGTATTTT	CASSPRRGGSPASTDTQYF
-	TRBV5-4	-	TRBJ1-1	TGTGCCAGCAGCCGAGGAGGGAGACCTGAAGCTTTCTTT	CASSRGGRPEAFF
-	TRBV9	-	TRBJ2-5	TGTGCCAGCAGCGCAGAACCTGGCCGGGGGACCCAGTACTTC	CASSAEPGRGTQYF